The entry that follows covers one T cell receptor beta chain sequence. Its target is unknown. These data belong to a study of OX40 agonist ivuxolimab in advanced cancers. Study details: Ivuxolimab, an agonistic anti-OX40 (CD134) antibody, was given to patients.

The CDR3 consists of 15 residues. V lost 3 bases, J lost 7 bases, and 6 bases stayed unmatched. CDR1 and CDR2 from the germline V gene are MDHEN and SYDVKM. Study findings and constraints: Partial responders at 0.1-3.0 mg/kg had among the lowest clonal expansion. At 0.1 to 3.0 mg/kg and by week 6, CD4+ and CD8+ T cells in the blood had expanded clonally. Expanded peripheral T-cell antigen specificity went undetermined.

The table came from immunoSEQ multiplex PCR; TCRdb's copy has only in-frame clones and leaves some out. The profile shows 55,000 to 75,000 clones, more than 75% of them singletons. The chain employs TRBV28 and TRBJ2-7, with 13 bases identical to TRBD2. The sequence was collected from an adult with an advanced solid tumor such as melanoma, head and neck, liver or kidney cancer. Source: CD4+ or CD8+ T cells sorted from blood, taken in a trial of the OX40 agonist ivuxolimab. As DNA, the CDR3 is TGTGCCAGCAGTTTGAGGACTAGCGGGAGTGGAGAGCAGTACTTC. As protein: CASSLRTSGSGEQYF.